The 6 T cell receptor beta chains below all came from one sample that was sequenced in a study of blood T cell repertoires in COVID-19. The repertoire was sequenced with immunoSEQ multiplex PCR; TCRdb's copy has only in-frame clones and lacks some. The data contain 150,000 to 200,000 clones, roughly 90% of them singletons. Specimen: PBMCs or T cells enriched from blood (not recorded which). The receptors stem from a human donor with acute COVID-19. The donor label of this sample is uncertain.

The gene calls are TRBV11-2 and TRBJ2-3; TRBD2 agrees at 8 bases. Germline loops: CDR1 SGHAT, CDR2 FQNNGV. The CDR3 contains 15 residues. V was pared by 6 bases and J by 0 bases, with 5 bases of the junction left unmatched. CDR3 coding DNA: TGTGCCAGCAGGGAGCGGGGGTCTAGCACAGATACGCAGTATTTT. Translation gives CASRERGSSTDTQYF.

J is TRBJ2-7 and V is TRBV2; D is perhaps TRBD2 (6 bases). Trimming took off 9 bases at V and 4 bases at J, with 16 bases between the two ends. The CDR3 sequence is 13 residues long. Germline CDR1 is SNHLY and CDR2 is FYNNEI. Here the CDR3 reads CASAGTGRYEQYF. The CDR3 DNA sequence: TGTGCCAGTGCGGGGACCGGGCGTTACGAGCAGTACTTC.

This chain links TRBV30 with TRBJ1-2; no definite D call. There are 11 residues in the CDR3. Germline V gives CDR1 GTSNPN, CDR2 SVGIG (reference sequence). With 8 bases removed from V and 2 bases from J, the gap between germline ends came to 9 bases. The CDR3 sequence: CAGVLNYGYTF. The CDR3 DNA follows: TGTGCCGGGGTTCTAAACTATGGCTACACCTTC.

The chain has TRBV19 and TRBJ1-1; D possibly corresponds to TRBD1 (6 bases). This CDR3 region has 14 residues. V shed 5 bases and J shed 4 bases, with 14 bases lying between them. CDR1 and CDR2 from the germline V gene are LNHDA and SQIVND (reference sequence). DNA for the CDR3: TGTGCCAGTAGTCGGACAGCCTCGGGCACTGAAGCTTTCTTT. Residues: CASSRTASGTEAFF.

The genes are TRBV5-4 and TRBJ1-2, with D perhaps matching TRBD1 (6 bases). Trimming removed 3 bases at V and 8 bases at J, with 14 bases between. Looked up from germline, CDR1 is SGHNT and CDR2 is YYREEE (reference sequence). The length of the CDR3 is 13 residues. CDR3 coding DNA: TGTGCCAGCAGCTACAGGGAGGGTAGCGGCTACACCTTC. Its translation is CASSYREGSGYTF.

This clone was observed once. This sequence joins TRBV5-1 and TRBJ2-3, with 10 bases lining up with TRBD2. The V gene's germline CDR1 is SGHRS and CDR2 YFSETQ. After removal of 0 bases from V and 0 bases from J, the junction contained 1 base not matched to a gene. The CDR3 runs 16 residues. The CDR3: CASSLASGGSTDTQYF. DNA of the CDR3: TGCGCCAGCAGCTTGGCTAGCGGGGGCAGCACAGATACGCAGTATTTT.